The 23 T cell receptor beta chains listed next were all sequenced from one sample in a study of blood T cell repertoires in COVID-19. The assay was immunoSEQ multiplex PCR, and TCRdb's table has in-frame clones only and misses some. This sample carries under 25,000 clones, approximately 88% of them seen once, and the ten largest clones take 20% to 25%. The sample taken for sequencing was peripheral blood. Receptors were obtained from a man at least 80 years old with active or convalescent COVID-19.

The V call is TRBV10-3, the J call TRBJ2-3; a weak D match, TRBD1 (6 bases). The CDR3 has 14 amino acids. Germline CDR1 ENHRY, CDR2 SYGVKD. Trimming pared 2 bases from V and 1 base from J, leaving 7 bases between. CDR3 DNA: TGTGCCATCAGTGAGGCAGGGGGCACAGATACGCAGTATTTT. It encodes CAISEAGGTDTQYF.

The sample holds one count of this clone. The V call is TRBV28, the J call TRBJ2-3; D is perhaps TRBD2 (6 bases). V dropped 4 bases and J dropped 2 bases, with 16 bases sitting between them. The CDR3 runs to 16 residues. Germline CDR1 reads MDHEN; CDR2 reads SYDVKM. CDR3 sequence (DNA): TGTGCCAGCAGTTATCCTCGGGCGGGGCACACAGATACGCAGTATTTT. This codes for CASSYPRAGHTDTQYF.

The V and J genes are TRBV9 and TRBJ2-2, with 8 positions matching TRBD1. V lost 0 bases to trimming and J lost 6 bases; unmatched junction nucleotides: 7. Germline V gene lookup returns CDR1 SGDLS and CDR2 YYNGEE. CDR3 length equals 16 residues. The CDR3 loop reads CASSVEAGGASGELFF. CDR3 coding DNA: TGTGCCAGCAGCGTAGAAGCAGGGGGCGCCTCCGGGGAGCTGTTTTTT.

There are a few counts of this clone. This rearrangement joins TRBV4-1 to TRBJ1-2; D call uncertain. Germline loops: CDR1 MGHRA, CDR2 YSYEKL. This CDR3 contains 12 residues. V was clipped by 8 bases and J by 3 bases, with 10 bases between them. The CDR3 loop reads CASSRPDYGYTF. CDR3 bases: TGCGCCAGCTCCCGTCCGGACTATGGCTACACCTTC.

This clone was counted once. V usage is TRBV7-2 and J usage is TRBJ2-7; 10 positions match TRBD1. The CDR3 sequence is 17 residues long. Per the germline V gene, CDR1 is SGHTA and CDR2 is FQGNSA. V shed 4 bases and J 1 base; nucleotides not matched to a gene: 10. CDR3 bases: TGTGCCAGCAGCTCTCGGGACAGGGGAGCAAAATCCTACGAGCAGTACTTC. Residues: CASSSRDRGAKSYEQYF.

The chain is built from TRBV6-1 and TRBJ2-5; possible D gene TRBD2, 6 bases. The ends were cut back, 1 base at V and 1 base at J, with 7 bases in the middle. This CDR3 comprises 14 residues. CDR1 and CDR2 from the germline V gene are MNHNS and SASEGT. The CDR3 DNA follows: TGTGCCAGCAGTGAAGTACTAGCCCAAGAGACCCAGTACTTC. Protein sequence: CASSEVLAQETQYF.

J is TRBJ2-7 and V is TRBV11-2; 7 bases match TRBD1. The CDR3 extends over 15 amino acids. CDR1 and CDR2 (germline): SGHAT, FQNNGV. V was pared by 5 bases and J by 1 base, with 8 bases of the junction left unmatched. The CDR3 loop is CASSPGTAISYEQYF. DNA for the CDR3: TGTGCCAGCAGCCCGGGGACAGCGATTTCCTACGAGCAGTACTTC.

This chain joins TRBV2 and TRBJ1-2, with 7 bases aligning to TRBD1. With 5 bases clipped from V and 4 bases from J, the junction kept 10 bases outside the gene matches. CDR1 is SNHLY and CDR2 is FYNNEI in the germline V gene. This CDR3 has 15 residues. CDR3 amino acids: CASSPPARGIYGYTF. CDR3 DNA: TGTGCCAGCAGTCCCCCGGCCAGGGGGATCTATGGCTACACCTTC.

The chain combines TRBV29-1 with TRBJ1-5, with D possibly TRBD1 on 6 matching bases. CDR1 is SQVTM and CDR2 is ANQGSEA in the germline V gene. Trimming left V 5 bases short and J 7 bases short, with 15 bases between. The CDR3 spans 13 residues. The CDR3 sequence: CSVSQGVGQPQHF. The CDR3 DNA follows: TGCAGCGTTTCACAGGGAGTGGGACAGCCCCAGCATTTT.

The chain combines TRBV2 with TRBJ1-2, with D possibly TRBD1 on 6 matching bases. From germline, CDR1 is SNHLY and CDR2 FYNNEI. Trimming shortened V by 5 bases and J by 8 bases, and 15 bases separated the two germline ends. This CDR3 spans 13 amino acids. CDR3 sequence reads: CASSLDRSSGYTF. DNA for the CDR3: TGTGCCAGCAGTCTTGACAGGTCCAGCGGCTACACCTTC.

The CDR3, as DNA: TGTGCCAGCAGTCGGGGACAATATTATGAAAAACTGTTTTTT. Amino acids: CASSRGQYYEKLFF. The chain is built from TRBV6-5 and TRBJ1-4, with D perhaps matching TRBD1 (6 bases). The CDR3 is 14 residues long. Germline values: CDR1 MNHEY, CDR2 SVGAGI. Trimming removed 5 bases at V and 6 bases at J, with 13 bases between.

This chain joins TRBV6-5 and TRBJ2-7; TRBD1 matches at 7 bases. The CDR3 is made up of 15 amino acids. The trim removed 4 bases at V and 4 bases at J, leaving 10 bases unmatched. Germline CDR1 MNHEY, CDR2 SVGAGI. The CDR3 DNA is TGTGCCAGCAGTTCGACAAGACAGGGTTGGTACGAGCAGTACTTC. It specifies CASSSTRQGWYEQYF.

This sequence joins TRBV28 and TRBJ1-4, with D possibly being TRBD1 (6 bases). In germline, CDR1 is MDHEN, CDR2 SYDVKM. Trimming stripped 7 bases from V and 3 bases from J, with 18 bases between. CDR3 length equals 16 residues. The CDR3, as DNA: TGTGCCAGCACACCGCAGGGGATCGCGTCTAATGAAAAACTGTTTTTT. The encoded protein is CASTPQGIASNEKLFF.

V is TRBV12-3 or TRBV12-4 and J is TRBJ2-7; D is possibly TRBD1 (5 bases). V lost 1 base and J 4 bases, leaving 5 bases between the germline ends. This CDR3 region has 12 residues. Written as DNA, the CDR3 is TGTGCCAGCAGTTTAGGACAGTACGAGCAGTACTTC. Amino acids: CASSLGQYEQYF.

CDR3: CASSRDGTGLHNEQFF. CDR3 coding DNA: TGCGCCAGCAGCAGAGACGGGACAGGGCTCCACAATGAGCAGTTCTTC. The chain is built from TRBV5-1 and TRBJ2-1; 9 bases map to TRBD1. CDR1 is SGHRS, CDR2 YFSETQ, per germline. The V gene end was trimmed by 4 bases and the J gene end by 5 bases; junction bases not matched to a gene: 10. The CDR3 consists of 16 residues.

The V gene is TRBV28, the J gene TRBJ1-2; D unresolved. The CDR3 totals 14 residues. V gave up 7 bases and J gave up 8 bases, with 20 bases separating them. Germline assignment: CDR1 MDHEN and CDR2 SYDVKM. The CDR3 DNA sequence: TGTGCCAGCACCCCAATGGACGGGAACTCAGGCTACACCTTC. It specifies CASTPMDGNSGYTF.

This chain joins TRBV6-2 or TRBV6-3 and TRBJ2-7, with 8 positions matching TRBD2. Germline lookup yields CDR1 MNHEY and CDR2 SVGEGT. The CDR3 is 17 residues long. J gave up 3 bases and V 5 bases, and 15 bases lay outside the gene matches. CDR3 residues: CASSPHRPGGSFYEQYF. In DNA form, the CDR3 reads TGTGCCAGCAGTCCCCATCGGCCGGGAGGGTCCTTCTACGAGCAGTACTTC.

J is TRBJ1-1 and V is TRBV28; D gene unclear. The CDR3 loop spans 15 amino acids. From germline, CDR1 is MDHEN and CDR2 SYDVKM. The V end lost 6 bases, the J end lost 0 bases, and 14 bases lay between the germline ends. The CDR3 sequence is CASSPNLGLNTEAFF. CDR3 sequence (DNA): TGTGCCAGCAGCCCGAACCTGGGCTTGAACACTGAAGCTTTCTTT.

This clone appeared a single time. The CDR3, as DNA: TGCAGCGCCTGGAAGGGAGGTGAGGCTTTCTTT. Protein: CSAWKGGEAFF. This sequence joins TRBV29-1 and TRBJ1-1, with D hard to call. The CDR3 contains 11 residues. Per germline, CDR1 SQVTM and CDR2 ANQGSEA. V lost 7 bases and J 11 bases, leaving 17 bases between the germline ends. The variable domain in full, completed from reference TRBV29-1 and TRBJ1-1, reads SAVISQKPSRDICQRGTSLTIQCQVDSQVTMMFWYRQQPGQSLTLIATANQGSEATYESGFVIDKFPISRPNLTFSTLTVSNMSPEDSSIYLCSAWKGGEAFFGQGTRLTVV.

CDR3 coding DNA: TGTGCCAGCAGCCCTCTAGCATATCGGGAAAACGAGCAGTACTTC. Protein product: CASSPLAYRENEQYF. This rearrangement joins TRBV7-9 to TRBJ2-7; possible D gene TRBD2, 5 bases. The V end was cut by 5 bases, the J end by 5 bases, with 19 bases between. This CDR3 is 15 amino acids long. Per the germline V gene, CDR1 is SEHNR and CDR2 is FQNEAQ (reference sequence).

The chain uses TRBV6-5 and TRBJ2-1; D unresolved. V shed 0 bases and J shed 8 bases, with 8 bases lying between them. The CDR3 has 13 amino acids. Germline V gives CDR1 MNHEY, CDR2 SVGAGI. As DNA, the CDR3 is TGTGCCAGCAGTTACTCCGCCAGGTATGAGCAGTTCTTC. Translated, it gives CASSYSARYEQFF.

V and J are TRBV19 and TRBJ1-1; D not resolved. The V end was cut by 5 bases, the J end by 6 bases, with 13 bases between. Germline loops: CDR1 LNHDA, CDR2 SQIVND (reference sequence). The CDR3 is 13 residues long. CDR3: CASSGQYSAEAFF. In nucleotides, the CDR3 is TGTGCCAGTAGTGGTCAGTATAGCGCTGAAGCTTTCTTT.

The J gene is TRBJ2-1, the V gene TRBV19, with 10 bases identical to TRBD2. Germline V gene sequence: CDR1 LNHDA, CDR2 SQIVND (reference sequence). The CDR3 extends over 16 amino acids. Unmatched junction bases numbered 8, after V lost 2 bases and J lost 7 bases. CDR3 DNA sequence: TGTGCCAGTAGTATACCGGCTAGCGGGAGAGGAAATGAGCAGTTCTTC. It yields the protein CASSIPASGRGNEQFF.